This T cell receptor (beta chain) was captured by sequencing in a study of molecular identifiers for immune sequencing clone quantification. Study results and limitations: With a barcode shared among identical TCR molecules, highly expanded clone sizes could be underestimated. Clones above 20 RNA copies held over 98% of effector molecules, under 1% in naive cells. Reports indicate spiked Jurkat TCR RNA from one cell could be found among 950,000 to 1,000,000 naive cells.

Based on a CD8+CD4-CCR7+CD45RA+ profile, naive CD8 T cells were sorted. TCRdb re-called the PCR reads with MiXCR, one entry per CDR3 protein. Of roughly 320,000 distinct CDR3 sequences detected, roughly 23% appear once; the ten largest clones hold about 0.73%. This clonotype was seen a handful of times. Antigen specificity is unknown. This TCR was recovered from a human donor in good health. Some libraries in this study had Jurkat cell RNA spiked in. Sequenced: naive CD8+ T cells from blood, with Jurkat cell RNA spiked in. Documented subset: FACS-sorted CD8+CD4-CCR7+CD45RA+ naive T cells.

The CDR3: CASSGGPITDTQYF. The CDR3 DNA is TGTGCCAGCAGCGGGGGACCGATCACAGATACGCAGTATTTT. This sequence joins TRBV5-6 and TRBJ2-3; D is possibly TRBD1 or TRBD2 (5 bases each). The germline gives CDR1 SGHDT, CDR2 YYEEEE. The V gene lost 4 bases and the J gene lost 2 bases, with 11 bases spanning the gap. There are 14 residues in the CDR3.